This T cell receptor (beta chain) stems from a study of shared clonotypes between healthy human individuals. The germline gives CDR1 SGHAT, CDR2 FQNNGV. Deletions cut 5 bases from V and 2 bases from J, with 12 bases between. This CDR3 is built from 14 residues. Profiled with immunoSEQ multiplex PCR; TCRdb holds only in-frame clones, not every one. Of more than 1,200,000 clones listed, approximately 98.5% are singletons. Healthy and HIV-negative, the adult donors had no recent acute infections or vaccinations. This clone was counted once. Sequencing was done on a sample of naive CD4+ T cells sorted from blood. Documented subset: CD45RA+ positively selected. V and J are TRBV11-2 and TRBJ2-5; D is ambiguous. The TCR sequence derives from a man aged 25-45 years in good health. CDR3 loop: CASSRSANQETQYF. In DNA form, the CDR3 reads TGTGCCAGCAGCCGTTCGGCTAATCAAGAGACCCAGTACTTC. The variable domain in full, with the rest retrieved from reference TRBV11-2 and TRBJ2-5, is EAGVAQSPRYKIIEKRQSVAFWCNPISGHATLYWYQQILGQGPKLLIQFQNNGVVDDSQLPKDRFSAERLKGVDSTLKIQPAKLEDSAVYLCASSRSANQETQYFGPGTRLLVL.